Listed here are 25 T cell receptor beta chains from one sample, sequenced in a study of T cells in Graves' hyperthyroidism and ophthalmopathy. Amplification targeted TCR beta CDR3 regions from RNA transcripts. The HTBI primer set was used in a first-round RT-PCR of the TCR CDR3. Each CDR3 protein gets one entry after TCRdb re-called the multiplex PCR reads with MiXCR. The sample holds hundreds of thousands of distinct CDR3 sequences; more than 12% are singletons and the top ten take around 28%. Source material: blood. The receptor set was obtained from a man aged 50-59 years with Graves' ophthalmopathy.

V usage is TRBV7-9 and J usage is TRBJ2-5; TRBD2 aligns across 8 bases. Germline V lookup: CDR1 SEHNR, CDR2 FQNEAQ (reference sequence). This CDR3 contains 15 residues. Unmatched junction bases numbered 7, after V lost 5 bases and J lost 2 bases. As DNA, the CDR3 is TGTGCCAGCAGCCCCTCAACGGGAGGGCAAGAGACCCAGTACTTC. This sequence encodes CASSPSTGGQETQYF.

This clonotype was seen many times. V and J are TRBV27 and TRBJ2-7; perhaps TRBD1 as D (6 bases). The length of the CDR3 is 15 residues. V shed 0 bases and J shed 0 bases, with 9 bases lying between them. Germline V CDR1 and CDR2: MNHEY, SMNVEV (reference sequence). CDR3 region: CASSLSRGRSYEQYF. CDR3 DNA sequence: TGTGCCAGCAGTTTATCCAGGGGTCGCTCCTACGAGCAGTACTTC.

In nucleotides, the CDR3 is TGTGCCAGCACCCGGACAGCAAGGGAGACCCAGTACTTC. The encoded protein is CASTRTARETQYF. V and J are TRBV5-6 and TRBJ2-5; D perhaps matches TRBD1 (6 bases). Trimming took off 6 bases at V and 5 bases at J, with 14 bases between the two ends. The CDR3 consists of 13 residues. Germline assignment: CDR1 SGHDT and CDR2 YYEEEE.

This clonotype was seen ten or more times. The chain joins TRBV24-1 to TRBJ2-3; 11 bases are a match to TRBD2. Trimming at V came to 5 bases and at J to 1 base, leaving 10 bases not matched to a gene. This CDR3 contains 18 residues. Per germline, CDR1 KGHDR and CDR2 SFDVKD. In DNA form, the CDR3 reads TGTGCCACCAGTGTTCCCTCCGGGACTAGCGGAGGCACAGATACGCAGTATTTT. Its protein is CATSVPSGTSGGTDTQYF.

The table lists this clonotype with a few counts. The chain joins TRBV12-3 or TRBV12-4 to TRBJ1-2; D is unresolved. Between the trimmed V and J ends, which lost 6 bases and 4 bases, there was a span of 6 bases. The CDR3 consists of 11 residues. The CDR3 protein is CASRSIYGYTF. In DNA form, the CDR3 reads TGTGCCAGCAGAAGTATCTATGGCTACACCTTC.

Only a few counts were recorded for this clonotype. A read error may be the cause here, since a much bigger clone is one base away. V usage is TRBV11-2 and J usage is TRBJ2-7, with 7 bases fitting TRBD2. This CDR3 comprises 15 residues. Per germline, CDR1 SGHAT and CDR2 FQNNGV. As DNA, the CDR3 is TGTGCCAGCAGCTTAGCAGCGGGAAGCTCCCACGAGCAGTACTTC. This codes for CASSLAAGSSHEQYF. Full variable domain (missing parts from reference TRBV11-2 and TRBJ2-7): EAGVAQSPRYKIIEKRQSVAFWCNPISGHATLYWYQQILGQGPKLLIQFQNNGVVDDSQLPKDRFSAERLKGVDSTLKIQPAKLEDSAVYLCASSLAAGSSHEQYFGPGTRLTVT.

This clonotype was counted a few times. This sequence joins TRBV27 and TRBJ1-5; D is ambiguous. V lost 6 bases, J lost 2 bases, and 8 bases lay in between. The germline V gene has CDR1 MNHEY and CDR2 SMNVEV (reference sequence). The CDR3 length is 13 residues. The CDR3 nucleotides are TGTGCCAGCAGGGGCGGTGGCAATCAGCCCCAGCATTTT. It translates to CASRGGGNQPQHF.

This clonotype was seen only a few times. The chain employs TRBV12-3 or TRBV12-4 and TRBJ2-5, with TRBD1 matching over 8 bases. With V trimmed by 2 bases and J by 5 bases, 10 bases remained unmatched. This CDR3 is built from 16 residues. This CDR3 reads CASSLIPRTGQETQYF. The CDR3 DNA reads TGTGCCAGCAGTTTAATCCCTCGGACAGGGCAGGAGACCCAGTACTTC.

This clonotype was counted many times. This chain joins TRBV20-1 and TRBJ1-5; possible D gene TRBD1, 5 bases. The CDR3 runs to 18 residues. V gave up 6 bases and J gave up 1 base, with 25 bases separating them. Germline-derived CDR1 and CDR2 are DFQATT and SNEGSKA (reference sequence). The CDR3 DNA reads as TGCAGTGCCTCTCGCAGGGCAGGAAGAATTCGCAGCAATCAGCCCCAGCATTTT. Protein sequence: CSASRRAGRIRSNQPQHF.

This clonotype was counted a few times. J is TRBJ2-4 and V is TRBV27, with D uncertain. Trimming removed 4 bases at V and 3 bases at J, with 16 bases between. This CDR3 has 16 residues. The germline V gene encodes CDR1 MNHEY and CDR2 SMNVEV (reference sequence). This CDR3 is CASSSIIQQIKNIQYF. The CDR3 nucleotides are TGTGCCAGCAGTTCCATAATACAGCAAATCAAAAACATTCAGTACTTC.

This clonotype was observed many times. The genes are TRBV20-1 and TRBJ2-7; D ambiguous. Trimming pared 0 bases from V and 1 base from J, leaving 7 bases between. The germline CDR1 and CDR2 sequences are DFQATT and SNEGSKA (reference sequence). The CDR3 contains 13 residues. The CDR3 sequence is CSARDSNSYEQYF. The CDR3 coding sequence is TGCAGTGCTAGAGATTCCAATTCCTACGAGCAGTACTTC.

This clonotype appeared a few times. The chain employs TRBV12-3 or TRBV12-4 and TRBJ1-5, with D maybe TRBD1 (5 bases). Trimming stripped 3 bases from V and 9 bases from J, with 9 bases between. This CDR3 is built from 12 residues. CDR3 loop: CASSFAGPPQHF. DNA for the CDR3: TGTGCCAGCAGTTTCGCGGGGCCGCCCCAGCATTTT.

The rearrangement uses TRBV9 and TRBJ2-3; D is uncertain. The CDR3 has 14 residues. V lost 3 bases to trimming and J lost 6 bases, with 14 bases between them. CDR1 and CDR2 from the germline V gene are SGDLS and YYNGEE. The CDR3 nucleotides are TGTGCCAGCAGCGCGGGCCTAGACTTCGATACGCAGTATTTT. Translated, it gives CASSAGLDFDTQYF.

The chain is built from TRBV19 and TRBJ2-1, with TRBD2 identical over 11 bases. Germline trimming cut 7 bases from V and 9 bases from J; bases unmatched to any gene: 14. The CDR3 has 16 amino acids. Germline V gives CDR1 LNHDA, CDR2 SQIVND (reference sequence). CDR3 protein: CASIGRLAGGQTEQFF. The CDR3 bases are TGTGCCAGTATAGGTAGGCTAGCGGGAGGACAGACTGAGCAGTTCTTC.

This clonotype was observed many times. V usage is TRBV7-8 and J usage is TRBJ2-4; D call uncertain. Germline loops: CDR1 SGHVS, CDR2 FQNEAQ. Deletions cut 1 base from V and 5 bases from J, with 12 bases between. This CDR3 has 15 residues. The chain's CDR3 is CASSLVYGRENIQYF. CDR3 in DNA: TGTGCCAGCAGCTTAGTATACGGACGAGAAAACATTCAGTACTTC. Together with reference TRBV7-8 and TRBJ2-4, the CDR3 gives the full variable domain: GAGVSQSPRYKVAKRGQDVALRCDPISGHVSLFWYQQALGQGPEFLTYFQNEAQLDKSGLPSDRFFAERPEGSVSTLKIQRTQQEDSAVYLCASSLVYGRENIQYFGAGTRLSVL.

This clonotype was counted between two and nine times. The chain is built from TRBV4-1 and TRBJ1-5; 8 bases are shared with TRBD1. Germline CDR1 and CDR2: MGHRA and YSYEKL. The CDR3 spans 15 residues. J gave up 5 bases and V 4 bases, and 7 bases lay outside the gene matches. The DNA of the CDR3 is TGCGCCAGCAGCCCGCAGGGGGCGGGAGATCAGCCCCAGCATTTT. It specifies CASSPQGAGDQPQHF.

This clonotype came up a few times. The chain employs TRBV5-1 and TRBJ2-7; D call uncertain. Germline loops: CDR1 SGHRS, CDR2 YFSETQ. Trimming pared 2 bases from V and 0 bases from J, leaving 12 bases between. The length of the CDR3 is 15 residues. CDR3 in DNA: TGCGCCAGCAGCTTTAGGACGGTCATCTCCTACGAGCAGTACTTC. Translated, it gives CASSFRTVISYEQYF.

This clonotype was seen more than once but under ten times. CDR3 DNA sequence: TGCGCCAGCAGCCAACAGACAGGGAATGGCAATCAGCCCCAGCATTTT. It encodes CASSQQTGNGNQPQHF. The chain employs TRBV4-1 and TRBJ1-5, with TRBD1 identical over 7 bases. The junction had 6 bases not matched to a gene; V was cut back by 2 bases and J by 2 bases. The CDR3 covers 16 residues. CDR1 and CDR2 (germline): MGHRA, YSYEKL.

This clonotype was seen a handful of times. The genes are TRBV2 and TRBJ1-1; D possibly corresponds to TRBD1 (5 bases). The CDR3 is 15 amino acids. Germline lookup yields CDR1 SNHLY and CDR2 FYNNEI. V lost 1 base and J 10 bases, leaving 19 bases between the germline ends. CDR3 nucleotides: TGTGCCAGCAGTGAAGATTTTTGGGGCCGAAGGGGAGCTTTCTTT. Protein product: CASSEDFWGRRGAFF.

This clonotype was seen at least ten times. The chain is built from TRBV28 and TRBJ1-5; D might be TRBD1 (5 bases). This CDR3 has 14 residues. V lost 3 bases and J 9 bases, leaving 15 bases between the germline ends. Germline V gives CDR1 MDHEN, CDR2 SYDVKM. CDR3 protein: CASSFDQGAGPQHF. CDR3 DNA sequence: TGTGCCAGCAGTTTTGACCAAGGGGCTGGGCCCCAGCATTTT.

This clonotype appeared a few times. This chain uses TRBV6-1 with TRBJ2-1, with 7 bases that match TRBD1. V lost 6 bases and J lost 3; bases outside the gene matches: 5. Germline V CDR1 and CDR2: MNHNS, SASEGT. The CDR3 has 14 amino acids. CDR3 coding DNA: TGTGCCAGCAGAGATACAGGGGTCTACAATGAGCAGTTCTTC. It translates to CASRDTGVYNEQFF.

The sample holds a few counts of this clonotype. The V and J genes are TRBV10-3 and TRBJ1-5, with D possibly TRBD1 on 5 matching bases. The V gene's germline CDR1 is ENHRY and CDR2 SYGVKD. Trimming left V 8 bases short and J 0 bases short, with 8 bases between. This CDR3 spans 13 amino acids. CDR3 loop: CAIGGNSNQPQHF. CDR3 DNA sequence: TGTGCCATCGGGGGGAATAGCAATCAGCCCCAGCATTTT.

This clonotype came up a few times. The chain joins TRBV20-1 to TRBJ2-7; no definite D call. V was pared by 3 bases and J by 5 bases, with 17 bases between. This CDR3 comprises 14 residues. Germline-derived CDR1 and CDR2 are DFQATT and SNEGSKA (reference sequence). The CDR3 loop reads CSASGFSQSDEQYF. CDR3 sequence (DNA): TGCAGTGCTAGCGGTTTCTCCCAGTCAGACGAGCAGTACTTC.

This clonotype was seen repeatedly, ten times or more. The chain uses TRBV10-3 and TRBJ2-1; the match to TRBD1 covers 8 bases. CDR1 and CDR2 (germline): ENHRY, SYGVKD. V trimming: 4 bases; J trimming: 2 bases; junction bases outside the gene matches: 7. This CDR3 spans 16 amino acids. The CDR3 DNA sequence: TGTGCCATCAGTGGAACGGACAGGGTGGCCTACAATGAGCAGTTCTTC. Translated, it gives CAISGTDRVAYNEQFF.

This clonotype has a count of ten or more. The rearrangement links TRBV20-1 to TRBJ2-7, with 9 bases that match TRBD2. Trimming removed 1 base from V and 9 bases from J; junction bases left unmatched: 10. The CDR3 loop spans 14 amino acids. Germline V gene lookup returns CDR1 DFQATT and CDR2 SNEGSKA (reference sequence). CDR3 DNA sequence: TGCAGTGCTAGAGGGGCTAGCGGGGCTCTTTGGCAGTACTTC. Its protein is CSARGASGALWQYF.